This is a list of T cell receptor beta chains from one sample in a study of cytomegalovirus exposure and HLA in healthy donors. The data were produced by immunoSEQ multiplex PCR, yet TCRdb's version contains in-frame clones alone and is incomplete. The top ten hold around 5.9% of the sample, which has over 110,000 clones, 78% seen once. Sequencing used PBMCs. Every receptor here comes from a woman in her thirties or forties in good health and CMV-seropositive. The CDR3 runs from the conserved cysteine through the conserved F or W. The order of the fields is J gene, D gene, clone size, V gene, CDR3 protein, CDR3 DNA. The D gene is left open where the match is weak. The size entry is marked missing in some rows and otherwise reads once, few, many or a size class.

TRBJ1-2,-,-,TRBV12-5,CASALDRYGYTF,TGTGCTAGTGCCCTAGACAGATATGGCTACACCTTC
TRBJ2-3,TRBD1,-,TRBV9,CASSGTGGLDTQYF,TGTGCCAGCAGCGGCACAGGGGGGCTAGATACGCAGTATTTT
TRBJ2-1,-,-,TRBV5-4,CASSLDRRSYNEQFF,TGTGCCAGCAGCTTGGACAGGCGATCCTACAATGAGCAGTTCTTC
TRBJ2-7,-,-,TRBV5-1,CASGPGFTYEQYF,TGCGCCAGCGGACCGGGGTTCACCTACGAGCAGTACTTC
TRBJ1-2,-,-,TRBV6-1,CASRYRYGYTF,TGTGCCAGCAGGTACCGGTATGGCTACACCTTC
TRBJ2-1,-,-,TRBV10-1,CASSEYRYNEQFF,TGCGCCAGCAGTGAGTACCGGTACAATGAGCAGTTCTTC
TRBJ2-7,TRBD2,-,TRBV6-5,CASSYDREALYEQYF,TGTGCCAGCAGTTACGACCGGGAGGCCCTATACGAGCAGTACTTC
TRBJ2-1,TRBD2,-,TRBV29-1,CSVEREASYNEQFF,TGCAGCGTTGAACGGGAGGCCTCTTACAATGAGCAGTTCTTC
TRBJ2-7,-,-,TRBV7-6,CASSLVYGEQYF,TGTGCCAGCAGCTTAGTCTATGGCGAGCAGTACTTC
TRBJ1-1,-,-,TRBV19,CASSITAEAFF,TGTGCCAGTAGTATCACGGCTGAAGCTTTCTTT
TRBJ2-7,TRBD1,-,TRBV6-6,CASHSGTGGFSYEQYF,TGTGCCAGCCACAGTGGTACAGGGGGCTTCTCCTACGAGCAGTACTTC
TRBJ1-2,TRBD1,-,TRBV11-2,CASSLMGQGAHGYTF,TGTGCCAGCAGCTTAATGGGACAGGGGGCCCATGGCTACACCTTC
TRBJ2-7,TRBD1,-,TRBV29-1,CSVVRTGTKEQYF,TGCAGCGTTGTTAGGACAGGAACCAAGGAGCAGTACTTC
TRBJ1-1,-,-,TRBV7-8,CASSLLGGTEAFF,TGTGCCAGCAGCTTATTAGGCGGCACTGAAGCTTTCTTT
TRBJ1-5,TRBD1,-,TRBV5-8,CASSPDRGGNQPQHF,TGTGCCAGCAGCCCCGACAGGGGAGGTAATCAGCCCCAGCATTTT
TRBJ1-1,-,-,TRBV5-1,CASSLDPGRQGEAFF,TGCGCCAGCAGCTTGGACCCCGGGAGGCAGGGTGAAGCTTTCTTT
TRBJ2-1,TRBD2,few,TRBV11-3,CASSSGLVGNNEQFF,TGTGCCAGCAGCTCGGGACTAGTGGGCAACAATGAGCAGTTCTTC
TRBJ2-1,TRBD2,once,TRBV18,CASSPHEGLGNEQFF,TGTGCCAGCTCACCACATGAGGGACTAGGCAATGAGCAGTTCTTC
TRBJ1-5,TRBD1,few,TRBV4-2,CASSHAGTGGNQPQHF,TGTGCCAGCAGCCATGCCGGGACAGGGGGGAATCAGCCCCAGCATTTT
TRBJ1-1,TRBD1,-,TRBV7-6,CASSEQGGTEAFF,TGTGCCAGCAGCGAACAGGGGGGCACTGAAGCTTTCTTT
TRBJ2-3,-,once,TRBV27,CASSQGRADTQYF,TGTGCCAGCAGCCAGGGCCGGGCAGATACGCAGTATTTT
TRBJ2-7,TRBD2,few,TRBV11-2,CASSPWTSGRAHEQYF,TGTGCCAGCAGCCCCTGGACTAGCGGGAGGGCCCACGAGCAGTACTTC
TRBJ2-5,-,few,TRBV25-1,CASSDLAVQETQYF,TGTGCCAGCAGTGACCTAGCAGTTCAAGAGACCCAGTACTTC
TRBJ2-2,TRBD2,-,TRBV4-2,CASSLRVTLAGADTGELFF,TGTGCCAGCAGCCTAAGGGTTACCTTAGCGGGAGCGGACACCGGGGAGCTGTTTTTT
TRBJ1-4,-,-,TRBV27,CASRRTLNEKLFF,TGTGCCAGCCGCAGGACTCTTAATGAAAAACTGTTTTTT
TRBJ2-1,TRBD2,-,TRBV13,CASSSQREEDNEQFF,TGTGCCAGCAGCTCCCAGCGGGAGGAGGACAATGAGCAGTTCTTC